These T cell receptor beta chains were read from a single sample in a study of T cells in Graves' hyperthyroidism and ophthalmopathy. Via MiXCR, TCRdb re-called the multiplex PCR reads, giving one row per CDR3 protein. Here the sample spans some 510,000 distinct CDR3 sequences, 35% to 55% being singletons. Specimen: peripheral blood or thyroid tissue (not recorded which). The receptors derive from a woman under 30 with Graves' hyperthyroidism. The CDR3 runs from the conserved cysteine through the conserved F or W. D genes are given only for firm matches. Clone sizes are given selectively: once, few, many, or a class where the clone is expanded.

J,size,D,V,CDR3,DNA
TRBJ2-7,few,NA,TRBV2,CASSNSGSSSYEQYF,TGTGCCAGCAGTAACTCAGGGAGTAGCTCCTACGAGCAGTACTTC
TRBJ1-2,NA,NA,TRBV2,CASRLGQGLYSYGYTF,TGTGCCAGCAGACTGGGGCAGGGGTTATATAGCTATGGCTACACCTTC
TRBJ1-1,once,TRBD1,TRBV9,CASSDPGTGESFF,TGTGCCAGCAGCGATCCCGGGACAGGGGAGTCTTTCTTT
TRBJ1-2,many,NA,TRBV7-9,CASSLGTFGYTF,TGTGCCAGCAGCTTAGGGACCTTTGGCTACACCTTC
TRBJ2-7,few,TRBD2,TRBV6-1,CASSPVDSGRPPFSYEQYF,TGTGCCAGCAGCCCTGTGGACAGCGGGAGGCCTCCCTTCTCCTACGAGCAGTACTTC
TRBJ1-1,few,TRBD1,TRBV7-3,CASSSTGTGTEAFF,TGTGCCAGCAGCTCGACAGGGACTGGGACTGAAGCTTTCTTT
TRBJ1-2,NA,NA,TRBV25-1,CASSEVGIYGYTF,TGTGCCAGCAGTGAAGTGGGGATCTATGGCTACACCTTC
TRBJ1-5,NA,NA,TRBV10-3,CAISLVAASQPQHF,TGTGCCATCAGTTTAGTGGCAGCTTCCCAGCCCCAGCATTTT
TRBJ2-6,NA,NA,TRBV29-1,CSVADGAYSGANVLTF,TGCAGCGTTGCGGACGGAGCCTACTCTGGGGCCAACGTCCTGACTTTC
TRBJ1-5,NA,NA,TRBV24-1,CATSLRLRGHF,TGTGCCACCAGTCTGAGACTCCGGGGACATTTT
TRBJ1-1,NA,NA,TRBV29-1,CSLVALNTEAFF,TGCAGCCTCGTAGCATTGAACACTGAAGCTTTCTTT
TRBJ1-1,NA,NA,TRBV7-8,CASSFSGAAEAFF,TGTGCCAGCAGCTTTTCGGGGGCCGCCGAAGCTTTCTTT
TRBJ2-5,few,NA,TRBV7-9,CASSTAGREMSETQYF,TGTGCCAGCAGCACTGCCGGCCGGGAGATGAGTGAGACCCAGTACTTC
TRBJ2-5,few,NA,TRBV19,CASSIRDWETQYF,TGTGCCAGTAGTATCCGGGACTGGGAGACCCAGTACTTC
TRBJ2-7,NA,TRBD2,TRBV20-1,CSASPLADPSYEQYF,TGCAGTGCTAGTCCACTAGCGGATCCTTCCTACGAGCAGTACTTC
TRBJ2-7,NA,NA,TRBV20-1,CSAVGQIYEQYF,TGCAGTGCTGTGGGACAAATCTACGAGCAGTACTTC
TRBJ2-7,NA,TRBD2,TRBV15,CATSRSRGTGGRDEQYF,TGTGCCACCAGCAGGTCCCGAGGGACCGGCGGGAGGGACGAGCAGTACTTC
TRBJ1-2,NA,NA,TRBV7-3,CASRTLGRVANYGYTF,TGTGCCAGCAGAACCCTCGGCAGAGTAGCTAACTATGGCTACACCTTC
TRBJ1-2,NA,TRBD1,TRBV2,CASSISLTGLDGYTF,TGTGCCAGCAGTATCTCTTTGACAGGGCTGGATGGCTACACCTTC
TRBJ1-5,NA,NA,TRBV2,CASSESGVGNQPQHF,TGTGCCAGCAGTGAATCGGGTGTCGGCAATCAGCCCCAGCATTTT
TRBJ2-7,few,TRBD1,TRBV7-9,CASSLAYVGDRDHEQYF,TGTGCCAGCAGCTTAGCGTACGTAGGGGACAGGGACCACGAGCAGTACTTC
TRBJ2-7,many,NA,TRBV5-1,CASSLSTGGEQYF,TGCGCCAGCAGCTTGTCCACGGGTGGCGAGCAGTACTTC
TRBJ2-5,NA,NA,TRBV12-3/TRBV12-4,CASSQDLVTTQYF,TGTGCCAGCAGCCAAGATCTTGTTACAACCCAGTACTTC
TRBJ1-5,NA,NA,TRBV15,CATSRLEETQHF,TGTGCCACCAGCAGACTAGAAGAGACCCAGCATTTT
TRBJ2-7,NA,NA,TRBV20-1,CSAPRDGTSYEQYF,TGCAGTGCCCCCCGGGACGGTACGTCCTACGAGCAGTACTTC
TRBJ2-7,NA,NA,TRBV6-5,CASSTPRQGYEQYF,TGTGCCAGCAGTACCCCGAGGCAGGGCTACGAGCAGTACTTC
TRBJ1-3,many,TRBD1,TRBV2,CASSNGQGNLGNTIYF,TGTGCCAGCAGTAACGGACAGGGAAACCTGGGAAACACCATATATTTT
TRBJ1-2,NA,NA,TRBV20-1,CSARDREYDGYTF,TGCAGTGCTAGAGATCGGGAGTATGATGGCTACACCTTC
TRBJ2-7,NA,TRBD2,TRBV10-3,CAIREGTSGAYEQYF,TGTGCCATCAGGGAGGGGACTAGCGGGGCCTACGAGCAGTACTTC
TRBJ2-2,NA,NA,TRBV10-3,CATSDRGQRNTGELFF,TGTGCCACCAGTGATCGCGGACAGCGGAACACCGGGGAGCTGTTTTTT
TRBJ1-5,NA,NA,TRBV10-3,CAISESGANSNQPQHF,TGTGCCATCAGTGAGTCGGGAGCGAATAGCAATCAGCCCCAGCATTTT
TRBJ1-6,NA,NA,TRBV2,CASSGRVDNSPLHF,TGTGCCAGCAGTGGCAGGGTTGACAATTCACCCCTCCACTTT
TRBJ2-7,NA,NA,TRBV20-1,CSAFLDRWDEQYF,TGCAGTGCTTTTCTCGACAGGTGGGACGAGCAGTACTTC
TRBJ2-7,few,NA,TRBV7-9,CASSGGRTSYEQYF,TGTGCCAGCAGCGGGGGTAGGACATCCTACGAGCAGTACTTC
TRBJ2-6,NA,NA,TRBV7-3,CAGSLMEGANVLTF,TGTGCCGGCAGCTTAATGGAGGGGGCCAACGTCCTGACTTTC
TRBJ2-7,few,TRBD2,TRBV14,CASSPLASGRENEQYF,TGTGCCAGCAGCCCTTTGGCCAGCGGGAGGGAGAACGAGCAGTACTTC
TRBJ1-2,NA,TRBD1,TRBV20-1,CSARVRQGIYGYTF,TGCAGTGCTAGAGTCCGACAGGGGATCTATGGCTACACCTTC
TRBJ2-7,few,TRBD1,TRBV7-9,CASKEDRGSYEQYF,TGTGCCAGCAAGGAGGACAGGGGATCCTACGAGCAGTACTTC
TRBJ1-1,once,NA,TRBV2,CASSVRIEAFF,TGTGCCAGCAGTGTTCGCATTGAAGCTTTCTTT
TRBJ1-5,few,NA,TRBV12-3/TRBV12-4,CASSFSDQPQHF,TGTGCCAGCAGTTTTAGCGATCAGCCCCAGCATTTT
TRBJ2-2,NA,TRBD2,TRBV24-1,CAREAGLSTGELFF,TGTGCTAGAGAAGCGGGGCTTAGCACCGGGGAGCTGTTTTTT
TRBJ1-2,many,NA,TRBV2,CASRMTGLGYTF,TGTGCCAGCAGGATGACAGGCCTTGGCTACACCTTC
TRBJ2-5,many,TRBD1,TRBV7-9,CASSLDREGRQETQYF,TGTGCCAGCAGCCTGGACAGGGAAGGACGACAAGAGACCCAGTACTTC
TRBJ1-2,NA,NA,TRBV25-1,CASSELGGDSGYTF,TGTGCCAGCAGTGAATTGGGGGGGGATTCTGGCTACACCTTC
TRBJ2-7,once,NA,TRBV15,CATSVPGPAEQYF,TGTGCCACCAGCGTGCCGGGACCCGCGGAGCAGTACTTC
TRBJ1-1,few,NA,TRBV29-1,CSVQGITEAFF,TGCAGCGTCCAGGGAATCACTGAAGCTTTCTTT
TRBJ1-2,NA,NA,TRBV2,CASSGAEQSYGYTF,TGTGCCAGCAGTGGGGCGGAGCAGTCCTATGGCTACACCTTC
TRBJ1-2,once,NA,TRBV2,CASSRGLGYTF,TGTGCCAGCAGCCGGGGGCTTGGCTACACCTTC
TRBJ2-7,many,NA,TRBV7-9,CASSLDYAGSYEQYF,TGTGCCAGCAGCTTAGACTATGCGGGGTCCTACGAGCAGTACTTC
TRBJ1-2,NA,TRBD1,TRBV29-1,CSVEAYPGQGDYGYTF,TGCAGCGTTGAGGCTTATCCGGGACAGGGAGACTATGGCTACACCTTC
TRBJ2-5,few,TRBD2,TRBV6-1,CASSRGLAGVGQETQYF,TGTGCCAGCAGTCGGGGACTAGCGGGAGTAGGCCAAGAGACCCAGTACTTC
TRBJ2-5,NA,NA,TRBV7-9,CASSSSTQYF,TGTGCCAGCAGCTCGAGCACCCAGTACTTC
TRBJ1-6,few,NA,TRBV2,CASSLQDRNSPLHF,TGTGCCAGCAGTTTGCAGGACCGAAATTCACCCCTCCACTTT
TRBJ2-5,NA,NA,TRBV5-3,CARLGGETQYF,TGTGCCAGACTAGGTGGAGAGACCCAGTACTTC
TRBJ1-2,few,NA,TRBV2,CASSYYGTQYGYTF,TGTGCCAGCAGTTACTATGGGACACAGTATGGCTACACCTTC
TRBJ2-7,NA,TRBD2,TRBV7-9,CASSRGLAGGRDEQYF,TGTGCCAGCAGCCGGGGACTAGCGGGGGGGCGGGACGAGCAGTACTTC
TRBJ1-5,few,NA,TRBV19,CASSEQGKNQPQHF,TGTGCCAGTAGTGAACAGGGTAAAAATCAGCCCCAGCATTTT
TRBJ2-7,NA,NA,TRBV6-5,CASSHSYGQYF,TGTGCCAGCAGTCACTCCTACGGGCAGTACTTC
TRBJ2-7,NA,TRBD2,TRBV7-8,CASSLNAGGHYEQYF,TGCGCCAGCAGCTTGAATGCGGGAGGGCACTACGAGCAGTACTTC
TRBJ2-6,NA,NA,TRBV15,CATSTSGHGRSGANVLTF,TGTGCCACCAGCACTTCGGGACACGGACGCTCTGGGGCCAACGTCCTGACTTTC